This T cell receptor (beta chain) appears in the sequencing data of a study of neoadjuvant anti-PD-1 for oral cavity cancer. Using immunoSEQ multiplex PCR, the repertoire was profiled, and TCRdb retains in-frame clones only, with some absent. The table has tens of thousands of clones, 38% seen once. This clone was counted a few times. Specified time point: after neoadjuvant nivolumab, at surgical resection. These newly diagnosed stage II-IVA oral cavity squamous cell carcinoma patients had no prior systemic or radiation treatment. V lost 2 bases to trimming and J lost 4 bases, with 8 bases between them. This CDR3 is 13 amino acids long. In germline, CDR1 is GTSNPN, CDR2 SVGIG (reference sequence).

This clonotype was sampled from a person between 40 and 79 years old with oral cavity squamous cell carcinoma. The genes are TRBV30 and TRBJ1-4; D is uncertain. The starting material was tumor tissue, obtained after nivolumab (anti-PD-1) treatment. CDR3 region: CAWSRGINEKLFF. In DNA form, the CDR3 reads TGTGCCTGGAGTCGTGGAATTAATGAAAAACTGTTTTTT.